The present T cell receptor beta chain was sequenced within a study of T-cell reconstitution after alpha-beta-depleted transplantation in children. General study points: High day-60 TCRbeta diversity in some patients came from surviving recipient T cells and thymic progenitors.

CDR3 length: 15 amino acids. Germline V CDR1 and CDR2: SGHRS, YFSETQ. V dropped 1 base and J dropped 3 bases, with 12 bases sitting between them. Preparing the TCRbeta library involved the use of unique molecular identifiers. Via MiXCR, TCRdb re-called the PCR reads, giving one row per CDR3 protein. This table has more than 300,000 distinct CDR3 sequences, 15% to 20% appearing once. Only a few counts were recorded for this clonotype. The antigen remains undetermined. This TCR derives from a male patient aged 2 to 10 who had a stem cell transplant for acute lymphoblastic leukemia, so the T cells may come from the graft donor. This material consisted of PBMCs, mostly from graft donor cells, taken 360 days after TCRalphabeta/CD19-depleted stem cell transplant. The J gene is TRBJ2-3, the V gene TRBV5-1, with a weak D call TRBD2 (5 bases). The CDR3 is CASSLWEWSTDTQYF. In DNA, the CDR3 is TGCGCCAGCAGCTTGTGGGAGTGGTCTACAGATACGCAGTATTTT. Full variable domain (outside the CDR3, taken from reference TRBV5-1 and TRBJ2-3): KAGVTQTPRYLIKTRGQQVTLSCSPISGHRSVSWYQQTPGQGLQFLFEYFSETQRNKGNFPGRFSGRQFSNSRSEMNVSTLELGDSALYLCASSLWEWSTDTQYFGPGTRLTVL.